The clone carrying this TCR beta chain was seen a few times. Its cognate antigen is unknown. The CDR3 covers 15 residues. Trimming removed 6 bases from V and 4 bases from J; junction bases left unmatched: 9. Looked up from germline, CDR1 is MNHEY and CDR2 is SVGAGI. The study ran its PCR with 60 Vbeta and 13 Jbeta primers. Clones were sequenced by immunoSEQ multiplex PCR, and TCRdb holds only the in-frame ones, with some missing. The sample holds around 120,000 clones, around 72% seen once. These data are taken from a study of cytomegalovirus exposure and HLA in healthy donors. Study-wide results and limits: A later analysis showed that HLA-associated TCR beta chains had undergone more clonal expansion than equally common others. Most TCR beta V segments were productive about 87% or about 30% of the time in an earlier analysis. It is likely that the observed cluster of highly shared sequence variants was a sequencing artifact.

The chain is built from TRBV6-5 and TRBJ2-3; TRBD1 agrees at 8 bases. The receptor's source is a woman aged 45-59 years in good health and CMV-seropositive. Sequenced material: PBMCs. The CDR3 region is CASRETGERADTQYF. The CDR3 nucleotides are TGTGCCAGCAGAGAGACAGGGGAGCGTGCAGATACGCAGTATTTT.